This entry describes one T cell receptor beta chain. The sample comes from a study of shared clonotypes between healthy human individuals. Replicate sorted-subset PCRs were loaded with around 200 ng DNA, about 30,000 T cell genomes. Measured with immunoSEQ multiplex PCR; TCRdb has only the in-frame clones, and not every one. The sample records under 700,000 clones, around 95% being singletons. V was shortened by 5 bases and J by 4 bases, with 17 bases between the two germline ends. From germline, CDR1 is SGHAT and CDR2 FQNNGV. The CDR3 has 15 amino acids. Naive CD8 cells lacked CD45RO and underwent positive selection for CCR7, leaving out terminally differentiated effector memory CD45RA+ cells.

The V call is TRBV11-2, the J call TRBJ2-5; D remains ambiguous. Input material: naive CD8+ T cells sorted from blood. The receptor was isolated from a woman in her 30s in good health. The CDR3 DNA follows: TGTGCCAGCAGCCCCCACAAGGGTGGCGGAGAGACCCAGTACTTC. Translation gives CASSPHKGGGETQYF.